These 7 T cell receptor beta chains came from one sample sequenced in a study of blood T cell repertoires in COVID-19. Here immunoSEQ multiplex PCR was the method, and the copy in TCRdb shows in-frame clones only, minus some. The data contain fewer than 65,000 clones, 80% to 90% of them seen just once; the ten biggest clones take up approximately 1.2%. Sequenced sample: peripheral blood. The receptor source for this set is a woman over 75 with acute or convalescent COVID-19.

V gene TRBV5-4 combines with J gene TRBJ1-2; D is undetermined. The CDR3 runs to 14 residues. Trimming left V 2 bases short and J 0 bases short, with 8 bases between. CDR1 is SGHNT and CDR2 is YYREEE in the germline V gene (reference sequence). The CDR3 reads CASSLEIANYGYTF. The CDR3 nucleotides are TGTGCCAGCAGCTTAGAGATAGCTAACTATGGCTACACCTTC.

The chain recombines TRBV20-1 with TRBJ2-5; TRBD1 agrees at 7 bases. The CDR3 is 13 amino acids. Germline loops: CDR1 DFQATT, CDR2 SNEGSKA (reference sequence). V lost 3 bases to trimming and J lost 4 bases; unmatched junction nucleotides: 5. The CDR3 spells CSASPGGVETQYF. The CDR3, as DNA: TGCAGTGCTAGTCCAGGGGGTGTAGAGACCCAGTACTTC.

This clone was counted between two and nine times. This sequence joins TRBV18 and TRBJ2-3; 8 bases line up with TRBD1. The CDR3 has 15 residues. Germline V lookup: CDR1 KGHSH, CDR2 LQKENI. Trimming cost V 5 bases and J 4 bases; bases outside gene matches: 8. The CDR3 DNA sequence: TGTGCCAGCTCAGGACTAACAGGGGGTCCAGATACGCAGTATTTT. Protein product: CASSGLTGGPDTQYF.

This sequence joins TRBV28 and TRBJ2-3, with 10 bases aligning to TRBD2. V gave up 2 bases and J gave up 5 bases; unmatched junction bases: 7. The CDR3 is 16 amino acids. Germline V gene data show CDR1 as MDHEN and CDR2 as SYDVKM. CDR3 DNA sequence: TGTGCCAGCAGTTTAGGGCTAGCGGGAGAAATAGATACGCAGTATTTT. Translation: CASSLGLAGEIDTQYF.

The chain recombines TRBV10-3 with TRBJ2-7; D may be TRBD2 (6 bases). CDR1 and CDR2 from the germline V gene are ENHRY and SYGVKD. The CDR3 consists of 14 residues. The V end lost 10 bases, the J end lost 5 bases, and 21 bases lay between the germline ends. The CDR3 nucleotides read TGTGCCACGCGATTGGACTATTCTCGAGACGAGCAGTACTTC. It is translated as CATRLDYSRDEQYF.

The V call is TRBV10-1, the J call TRBJ1-1; no definite D call. V was cut by 0 bases and J by 5 bases, with 10 bases left in between. CDR1 and CDR2 (germline): WNHNN, SYGVQD (reference sequence). The length of the CDR3 is 14 residues. CDR3 DNA sequence: TGCGCCAGCAGTGAGTCTTGGGCGGGGACTGAAGCTTTCTTT. Its translation: CASSESWAGTEAFF.

Worth noting for this clone: The junction differs from germline at one of its ends, possibly a read error. The chain combines TRBV9 with TRBJ1-1, with D possibly matching TRBD1 (6 bases). Per germline, CDR1 SGDLS and CDR2 YYNGEE. The CDR3 has 12 amino acids. The CDR3 protein is CASSPGETGPTF. The CDR3 bases are TGTGCCAGCAGCCCAGGGGAGACAGGCCCGACCTTT.